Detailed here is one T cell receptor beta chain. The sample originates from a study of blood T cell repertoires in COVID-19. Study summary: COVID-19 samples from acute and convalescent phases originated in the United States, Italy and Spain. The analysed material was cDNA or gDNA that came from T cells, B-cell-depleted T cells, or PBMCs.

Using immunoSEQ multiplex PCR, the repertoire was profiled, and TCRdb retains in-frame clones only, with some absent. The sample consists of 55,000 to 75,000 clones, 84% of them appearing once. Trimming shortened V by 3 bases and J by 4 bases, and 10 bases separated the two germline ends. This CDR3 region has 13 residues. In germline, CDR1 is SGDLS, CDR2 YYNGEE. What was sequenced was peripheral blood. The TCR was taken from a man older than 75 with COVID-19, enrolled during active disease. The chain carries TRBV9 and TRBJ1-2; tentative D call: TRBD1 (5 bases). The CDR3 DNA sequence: TGTGCCAGCAGCGGAACACAGGTCTATGGCTACACCTTC. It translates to CASSGTQVYGYTF.